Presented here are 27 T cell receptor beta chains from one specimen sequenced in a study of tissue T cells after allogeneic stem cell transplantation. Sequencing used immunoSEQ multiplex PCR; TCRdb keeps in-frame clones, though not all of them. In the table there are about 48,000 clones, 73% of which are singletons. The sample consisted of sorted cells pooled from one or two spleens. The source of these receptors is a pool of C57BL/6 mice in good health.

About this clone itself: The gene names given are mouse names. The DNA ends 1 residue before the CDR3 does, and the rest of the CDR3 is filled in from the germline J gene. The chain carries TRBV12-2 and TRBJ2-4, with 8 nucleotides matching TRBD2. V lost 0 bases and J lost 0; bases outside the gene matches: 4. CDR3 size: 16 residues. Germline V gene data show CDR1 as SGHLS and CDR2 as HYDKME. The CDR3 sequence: CASSLMGGASQNTLYF. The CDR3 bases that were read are TGTGCCAGCTCTCTCATGGGGGGGGCTAGTCAAAACACCTTGTAC.

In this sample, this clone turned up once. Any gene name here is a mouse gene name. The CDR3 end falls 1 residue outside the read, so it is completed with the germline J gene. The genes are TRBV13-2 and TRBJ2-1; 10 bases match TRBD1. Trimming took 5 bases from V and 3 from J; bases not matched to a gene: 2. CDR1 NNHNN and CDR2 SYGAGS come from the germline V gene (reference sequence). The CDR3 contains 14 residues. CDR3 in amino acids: CASGGQGGYAEQFF. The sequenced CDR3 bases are TGTGCCAGCGGAGGACAGGGGGGCTATGCTGAGCAGTTC.

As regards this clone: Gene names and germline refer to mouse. The covered CDR3 bases are TGTGCCAGCAGCCGGCCGGGACAGGGGTATGCTGAGCAGTTC. Translated: CASSRPGQGYAEQF. The full CDR3 reads CASSRPGQGYAEQFF. The gene calls are TRBV14 and TRBJ2-1, with 10 bases fitting TRBD1. The read terminates 1 residue before the CDR3 end, so the remaining end is supplied by the germline J gene. The ends lost 5 bases at V and 4 bases at J; junction bases unmatched: 6. From germline, CDR1 is SGHDT and CDR2 FRDEAV. This CDR3 has 15 amino acids.

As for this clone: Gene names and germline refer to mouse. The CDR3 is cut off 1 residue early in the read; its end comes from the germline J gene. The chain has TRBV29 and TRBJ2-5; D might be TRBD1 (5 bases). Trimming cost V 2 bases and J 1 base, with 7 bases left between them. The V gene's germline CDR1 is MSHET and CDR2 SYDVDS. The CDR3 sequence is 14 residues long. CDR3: CASSLDRYQDTQYF. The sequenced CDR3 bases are TGTGCTAGCAGTTTAGACAGATACCAAGACACCCAGTAC.

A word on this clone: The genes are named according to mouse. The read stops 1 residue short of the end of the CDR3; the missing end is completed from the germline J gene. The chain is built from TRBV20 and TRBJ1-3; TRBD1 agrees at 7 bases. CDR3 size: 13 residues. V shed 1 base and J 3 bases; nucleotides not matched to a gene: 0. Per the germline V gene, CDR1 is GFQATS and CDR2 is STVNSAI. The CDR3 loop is CGARAGGGNTLYF. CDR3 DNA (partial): TGTGGTGCTAGGGCAGGGGGTGGAAATACGCTCTAT. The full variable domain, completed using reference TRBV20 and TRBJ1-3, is GALVYQYPRRTICKSGTSMRMECQAVGFQATSVAWYRQSPQKTFELIALSTVNSAIKYEQNFTQEKFPISHPNLSFSSMTVLNAYLEDRGLYLCGARAGGGNTLYFGEGSRLIVV.

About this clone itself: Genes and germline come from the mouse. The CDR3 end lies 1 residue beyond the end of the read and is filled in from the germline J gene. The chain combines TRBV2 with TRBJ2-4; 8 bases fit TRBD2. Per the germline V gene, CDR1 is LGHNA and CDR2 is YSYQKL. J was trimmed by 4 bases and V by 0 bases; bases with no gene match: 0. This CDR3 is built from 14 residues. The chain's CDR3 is CASSQDWGENTLYF. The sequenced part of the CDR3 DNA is TGTGCCAGCAGCCAAGACTGGGGGGAAAACACCTTGTAC.

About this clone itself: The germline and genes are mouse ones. The sequenced CDR3 bases are TGTGCTAGCAGTTTATGGGACAGAAACACAGAAGTCTTC. It codes for CASSLWDRNTEVF. The whole CDR3 sequence is CASSLWDRNTEVFF. This chain links TRBV29 with TRBJ1-1, with 7 nucleotides matching TRBD1. The sequenced fragment ends 1 residue before the CDR3 boundary, so the rest is inferred from the germline J gene. The CDR3 has 14 residues. Germline trimming cut 1 base from V and 1 base from J; bases unmatched to any gene: 0. Germline assignment: CDR1 MSHET and CDR2 SYDVDS.

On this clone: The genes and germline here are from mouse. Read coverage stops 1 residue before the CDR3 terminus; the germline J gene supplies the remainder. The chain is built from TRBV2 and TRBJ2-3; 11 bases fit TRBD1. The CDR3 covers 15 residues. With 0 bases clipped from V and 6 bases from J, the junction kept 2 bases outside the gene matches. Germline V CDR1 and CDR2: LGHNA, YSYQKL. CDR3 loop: CASSQEGQGAETLYF. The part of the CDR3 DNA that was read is TGTGCCAGCAGCCAAGAAGGACAGGGGGCGGAAACGCTGTAT.

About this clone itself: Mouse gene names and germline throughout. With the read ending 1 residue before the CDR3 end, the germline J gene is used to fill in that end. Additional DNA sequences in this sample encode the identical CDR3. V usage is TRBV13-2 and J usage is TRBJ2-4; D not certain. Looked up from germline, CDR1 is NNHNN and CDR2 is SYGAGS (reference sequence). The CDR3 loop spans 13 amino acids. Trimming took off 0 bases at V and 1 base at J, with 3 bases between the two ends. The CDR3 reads CASGDAGQNTLYF. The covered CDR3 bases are TGTGCCAGCGGTGATGCCGGTCAAAACACCTTGTAC.

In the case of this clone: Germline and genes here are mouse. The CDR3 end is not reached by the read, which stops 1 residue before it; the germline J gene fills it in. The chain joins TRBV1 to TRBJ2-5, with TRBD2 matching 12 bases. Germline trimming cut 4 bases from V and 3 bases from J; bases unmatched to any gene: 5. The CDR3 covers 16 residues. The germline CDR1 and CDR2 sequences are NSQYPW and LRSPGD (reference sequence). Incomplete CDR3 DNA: TGCACCTGCAGTGAGGGACTGGGGGGTGGGCAAGACACCCAGTAC. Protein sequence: CTCSEGLGGGQDTQY. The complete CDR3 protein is CTCSEGLGGGQDTQYF.

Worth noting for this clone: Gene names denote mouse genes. The CDR3 bases that were read are TGTGCCAGCTCTCTCCTGGACAGCAACGAAAGATTATTT. Translating it yields CASSLLDSNERLF. The CDR3, in full, reads CASSLLDSNERLFF. The chain couples TRBV12-2 to TRBJ1-4, with a weak D call TRBD1 (6 bases). The read falls 1 residue short of the CDR3 end, and the missing part is taken from the germline J gene. Per the germline V gene, CDR1 is SGHLS and CDR2 is HYDKME. The CDR3 loop spans 14 amino acids. V lost 0 bases and J lost 4, with 8 bases in between.

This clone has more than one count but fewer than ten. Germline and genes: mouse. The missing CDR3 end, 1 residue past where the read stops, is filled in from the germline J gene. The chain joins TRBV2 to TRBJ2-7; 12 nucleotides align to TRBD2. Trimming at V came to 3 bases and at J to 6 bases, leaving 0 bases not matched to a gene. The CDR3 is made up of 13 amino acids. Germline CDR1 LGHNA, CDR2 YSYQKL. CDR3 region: CASSQTGGAEQYF. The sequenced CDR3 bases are TGTGCCAGCAGCCAGACTGGGGGGGCTGAACAGTAC.

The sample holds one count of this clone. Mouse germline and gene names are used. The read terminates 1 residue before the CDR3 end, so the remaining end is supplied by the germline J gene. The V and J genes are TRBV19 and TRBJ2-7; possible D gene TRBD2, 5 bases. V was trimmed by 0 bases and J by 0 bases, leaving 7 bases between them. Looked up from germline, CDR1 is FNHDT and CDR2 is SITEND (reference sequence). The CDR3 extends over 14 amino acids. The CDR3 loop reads CASSIDLGSYEQYF. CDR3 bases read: TGTGCCAGCAGTATAGATCTGGGCTCCTATGAACAGTAC.

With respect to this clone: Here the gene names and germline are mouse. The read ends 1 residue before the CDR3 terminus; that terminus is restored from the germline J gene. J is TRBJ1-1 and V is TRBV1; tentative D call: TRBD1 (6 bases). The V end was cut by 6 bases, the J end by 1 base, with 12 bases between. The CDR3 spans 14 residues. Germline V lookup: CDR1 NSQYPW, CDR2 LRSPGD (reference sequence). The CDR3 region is CTCRDRDKNTEVFF. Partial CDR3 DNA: TGCACCTGCAGAGACCGGGACAAAAACACAGAAGTCTTC.

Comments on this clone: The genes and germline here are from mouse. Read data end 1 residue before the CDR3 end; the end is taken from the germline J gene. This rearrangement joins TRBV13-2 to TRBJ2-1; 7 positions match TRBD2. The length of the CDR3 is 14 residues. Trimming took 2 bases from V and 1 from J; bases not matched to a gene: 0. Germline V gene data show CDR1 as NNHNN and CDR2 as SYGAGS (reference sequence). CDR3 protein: CASGELGNYAEQFF. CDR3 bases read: TGTGCCAGCGGTGAACTGGGGAACTATGCTGAGCAGTTC.

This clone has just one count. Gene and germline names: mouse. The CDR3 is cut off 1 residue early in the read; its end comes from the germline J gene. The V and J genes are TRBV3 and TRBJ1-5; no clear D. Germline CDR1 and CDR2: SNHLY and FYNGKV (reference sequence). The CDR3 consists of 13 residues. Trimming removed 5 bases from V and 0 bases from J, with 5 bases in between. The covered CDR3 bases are TGTGCCAGCAGCCCTGCTAACAACCAGGCTCCGCTT. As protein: CASSPANNQAPL. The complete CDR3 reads CASSPANNQAPLF. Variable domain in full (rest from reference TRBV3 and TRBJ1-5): GPKVLQIPSHQIIDMGQMVTLNCDPVSNHLYFYWYKQILGQQMEFLVNFYNGKVMEKSKLFKDQFSVERPDGSYFTLKIQPTALEDSAVYFCASSPANNQAPLFGEGTRLSVL.

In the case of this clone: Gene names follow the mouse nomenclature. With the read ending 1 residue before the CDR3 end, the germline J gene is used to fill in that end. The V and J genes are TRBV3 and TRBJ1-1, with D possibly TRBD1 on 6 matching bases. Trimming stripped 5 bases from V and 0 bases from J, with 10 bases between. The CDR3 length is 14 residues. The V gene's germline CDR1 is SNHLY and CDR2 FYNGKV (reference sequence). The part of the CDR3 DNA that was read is TGTGCCAGCAGCCGGGACAAACCAAACACAGAAGTCTTC. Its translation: CASSRDKPNTEVF. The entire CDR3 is CASSRDKPNTEVFF.

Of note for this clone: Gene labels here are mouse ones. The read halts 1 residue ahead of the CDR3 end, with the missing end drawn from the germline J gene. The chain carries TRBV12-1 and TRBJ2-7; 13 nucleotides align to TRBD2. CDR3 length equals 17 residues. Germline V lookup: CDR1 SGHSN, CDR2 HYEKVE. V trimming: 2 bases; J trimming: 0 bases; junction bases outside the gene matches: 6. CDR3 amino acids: CASSPRTGGASSYEQYF. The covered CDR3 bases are TGTGCCAGCTCTCCTCGGACTGGGGGGGCGAGCTCCTATGAACAGTAC.

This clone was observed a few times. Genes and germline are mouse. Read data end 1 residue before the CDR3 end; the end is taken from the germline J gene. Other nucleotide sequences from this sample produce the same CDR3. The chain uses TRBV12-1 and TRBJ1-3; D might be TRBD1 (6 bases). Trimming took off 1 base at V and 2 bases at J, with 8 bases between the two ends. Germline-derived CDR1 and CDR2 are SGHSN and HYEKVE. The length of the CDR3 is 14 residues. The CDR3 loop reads CASSLQGAGNTLYF. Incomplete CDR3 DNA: TGTGCCAGCTCTCTACAGGGTGCTGGAAATACGCTCTAT.

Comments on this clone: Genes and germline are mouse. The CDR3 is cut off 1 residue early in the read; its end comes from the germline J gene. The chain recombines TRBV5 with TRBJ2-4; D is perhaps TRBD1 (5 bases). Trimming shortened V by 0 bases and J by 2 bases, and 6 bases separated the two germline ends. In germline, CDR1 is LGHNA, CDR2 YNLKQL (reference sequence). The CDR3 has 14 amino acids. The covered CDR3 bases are TGTGCCAGCAGCCAAGACAGGGTTCAAAACACCTTGTAC. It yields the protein CASSQDRVQNTLY. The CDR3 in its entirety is CASSQDRVQNTLYF.

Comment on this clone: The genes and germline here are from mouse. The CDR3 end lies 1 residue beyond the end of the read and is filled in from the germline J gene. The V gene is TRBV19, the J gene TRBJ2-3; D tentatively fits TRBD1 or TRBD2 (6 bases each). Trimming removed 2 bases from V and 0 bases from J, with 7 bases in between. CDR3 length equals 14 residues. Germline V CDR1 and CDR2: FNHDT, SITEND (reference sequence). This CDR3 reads CASSMGASAETLYF. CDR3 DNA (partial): TGTGCCAGCAGTATGGGGGCTAGTGCAGAAACGCTGTAT.

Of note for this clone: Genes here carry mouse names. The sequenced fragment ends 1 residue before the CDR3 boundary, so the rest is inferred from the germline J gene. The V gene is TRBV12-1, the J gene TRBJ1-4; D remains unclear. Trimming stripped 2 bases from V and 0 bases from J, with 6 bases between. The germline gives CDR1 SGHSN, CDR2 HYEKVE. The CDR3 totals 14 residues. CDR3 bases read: TGTGCCAGCTCTCCGACAATTTCCAACGAAAGATTATTT. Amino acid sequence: CASSPTISNERLF. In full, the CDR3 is CASSPTISNERLFF.

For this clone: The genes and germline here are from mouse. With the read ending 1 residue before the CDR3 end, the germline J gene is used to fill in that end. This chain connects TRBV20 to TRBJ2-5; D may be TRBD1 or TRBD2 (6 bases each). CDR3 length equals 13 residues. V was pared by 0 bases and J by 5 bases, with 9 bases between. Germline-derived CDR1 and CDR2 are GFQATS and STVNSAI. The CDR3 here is CGAREGARDTQYF. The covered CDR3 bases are TGTGGTGCTAGGGAGGGGGCGAGAGACACCCAGTAC.

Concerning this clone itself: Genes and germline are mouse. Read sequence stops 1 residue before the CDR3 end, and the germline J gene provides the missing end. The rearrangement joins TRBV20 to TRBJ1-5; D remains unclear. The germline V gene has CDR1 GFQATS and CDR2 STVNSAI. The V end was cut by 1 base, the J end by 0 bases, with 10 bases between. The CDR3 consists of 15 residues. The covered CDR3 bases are TGTGGTGCTAGGGGGTTAAATTATAACAACCAGGCTCCGCTT. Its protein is CGARGLNYNNQAPL. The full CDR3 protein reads CGARGLNYNNQAPLF.

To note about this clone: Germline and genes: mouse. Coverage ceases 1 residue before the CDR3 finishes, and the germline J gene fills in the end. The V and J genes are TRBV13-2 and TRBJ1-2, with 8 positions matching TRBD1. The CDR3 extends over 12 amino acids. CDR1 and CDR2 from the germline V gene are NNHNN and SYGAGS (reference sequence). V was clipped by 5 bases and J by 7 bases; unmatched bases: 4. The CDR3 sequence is CASGLDRGDYTF. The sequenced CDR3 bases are TGTGCCAGCGGCCTTGACAGGGGCGACTACACC.

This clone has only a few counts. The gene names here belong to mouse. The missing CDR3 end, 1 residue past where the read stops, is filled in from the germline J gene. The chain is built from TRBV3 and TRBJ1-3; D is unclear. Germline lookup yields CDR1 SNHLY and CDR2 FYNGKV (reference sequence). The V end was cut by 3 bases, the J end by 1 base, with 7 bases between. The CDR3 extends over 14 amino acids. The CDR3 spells CASSLTPSGNTLYF. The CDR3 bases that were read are TGTGCCAGCAGCTTGACCCCCTCTGGAAATACGCTCTAT. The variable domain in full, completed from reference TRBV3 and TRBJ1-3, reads GPKVLQIPSHQIIDMGQMVTLNCDPVSNHLYFYWYKQILGQQMEFLVNFYNGKVMEKSKLFKDQFSVERPDGSYFTLKIQPTALEDSAVYFCASSLTPSGNTLYFGEGSRLIVV.

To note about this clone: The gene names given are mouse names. CDR3 DNA (partial): TGTGCCAGCAGAGAGGGAGTTGGAAATACGCTCTAT. Protein sequence: CASREGVGNTLY. In full, the CDR3 reads CASREGVGNTLYF. The chain uses TRBV15 and TRBJ1-3; D is uncertain. The read ends 1 residue shy of where the CDR3 ends; the end is completed using the germline J gene. The V gene's germline CDR1 is SGHND and CDR2 FRSKSL. V lost 6 bases and J 3 bases, leaving 9 bases between the germline ends. This CDR3 is built from 13 residues.